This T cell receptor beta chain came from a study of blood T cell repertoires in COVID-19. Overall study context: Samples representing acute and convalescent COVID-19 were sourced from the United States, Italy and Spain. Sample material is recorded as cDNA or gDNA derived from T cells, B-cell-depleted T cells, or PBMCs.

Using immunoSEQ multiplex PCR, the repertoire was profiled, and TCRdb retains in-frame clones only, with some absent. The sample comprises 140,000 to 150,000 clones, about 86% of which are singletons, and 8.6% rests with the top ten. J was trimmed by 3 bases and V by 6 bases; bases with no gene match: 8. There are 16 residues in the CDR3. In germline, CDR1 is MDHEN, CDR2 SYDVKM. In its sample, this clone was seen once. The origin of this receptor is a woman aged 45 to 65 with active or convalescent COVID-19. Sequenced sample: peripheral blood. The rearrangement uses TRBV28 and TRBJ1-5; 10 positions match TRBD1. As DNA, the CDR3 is TGTGCCAGCAGGAGTTCGGGACAGGGGTACAATCAGCCCCAGCATTTT. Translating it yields CASRSSGQGYNQPQHF.